Sequencing of this T cell receptor beta chain was carried out in a study of blood T cell repertoires in COVID-19. Study-level background: Specimens from acute and convalescent COVID-19 originated in the United States, Italy and Spain. PBMCs, B-cell-depleted T cells, or T cells were the source of the cDNA or gDNA that made up the material.

Per the original data handling: For nucleated cells, counts were estimated from reference gene primer amplification. The data were produced by immunoSEQ multiplex PCR, yet TCRdb's version contains in-frame clones alone and is incomplete. Clonal size and the V and J genes are those of that table, whereas D and trimming came from the DNA. The data hold 100,000 or so clones, with 70% to 90% observed a single time. The V gene's germline CDR1 is MNHEY and CDR2 SMNVEV (reference sequence). The CDR3 length is 14 residues. Trimming cost V 3 bases and J 8 bases; bases outside gene matches: 6. Sequencing was performed on peripheral blood. This TCR came from a woman in her 30s with acute or convalescent COVID-19. V gene TRBV27 combines with J gene TRBJ1-2; 10 positions match TRBD1. The CDR3 region is CASSFRQGAVGYTF. The CDR3 DNA reads as TGTGCCAGCAGTTTCCGACAGGGGGCTGTGGGCTACACCTTC.